Below, 19 T cell receptor beta chains from the same sample are listed, as sequenced in a study of CD8 T cells in ankylosing spondylitis. TCRdb reanalysed the 5' RACE reads using MiXCR and keeps one entry per CDR3 protein. Of some 840,000 distinct CDR3 sequences listed, 10% to 15% are singletons. Regarding the study as a whole: Apparently characteristic of ankylosing spondylitis blood was a TCR beta motif (eight highly homologous variants).

These receptors lack a known antigen. Sequencing was performed on blood, either unsorted or a sorted T cell fraction (not recorded which). The receptors stem from a male donor with ankylosing spondylitis.

This chain links TRBV5-1 with TRBJ2-5, with 8 bases matching TRBD2. The CDR3 has 15 residues. CDR1 is SGHRS, CDR2 YFSETQ, per germline. J was trimmed by 4 bases and V by 0 bases; bases with no gene match: 5. CDR3 DNA: TGCGCCAGCAGCTTGGAGGCGGCGGGAGGAGAGACCCAGTACTTC. Translation: CASSLEAAGGETQYF.

V is TRBV4-1 and J is TRBJ2-5; D is tentatively TRBD1 or TRBD2 (5 bases each). V lost 4 bases and J lost 7, with 19 bases in between. The CDR3 is 15 residues long. Looked up from germline, CDR1 is MGHRA and CDR2 is YSYEKL. CDR3 sequence (DNA): TGCGCCAGCAGCCGACCGGGACGCCATGACGGGACCCAGTACTTC. This encodes CASSRPGRHDGTQYF.

V is TRBV11-2 and J is TRBJ2-1; 7 bases match TRBD2. V lost 5 bases to trimming and J lost 4 bases; unmatched junction nucleotides: 11. Germline V gene lookup returns CDR1 SGHAT and CDR2 FQNNGV. The CDR3 has 16 residues. CDR3 DNA: TGTGCCAGCAGCCGCCAGTCGGCTAGCGGATACAATGAGCAGTTCTTC. This sequence encodes CASSRQSASGYNEQFF.

This clonotype has only a few counts. The chain is built from TRBV20-1 and TRBJ1-4; 7 bases are shared with TRBD1. The CDR3 is 17 residues long. V dropped 5 bases and J dropped 2; count of bases not matched to a gene: 14. Germline loops: CDR1 DFQATT, CDR2 SNEGSKA (reference sequence). CDR3 in amino acids: CSARKPSPGGTNEKLFF. CDR3 DNA: TGCAGTGCTCGTAAACCATCTCCAGGGGGGACTAATGAAAAACTGTTTTTT.

In its sample, this clonotype was seen a few times. This chain uses TRBV28 with TRBJ2-4; no firm D call. There are 16 residues in the CDR3. Trimming left V 3 bases short and J 1 base short, with 13 bases between. The V gene's germline CDR1 is MDHEN and CDR2 SYDVKM. The CDR3 is CASSLYGAAAKNIQYF. In DNA form, the CDR3 reads TGTGCCAGCAGTTTGTATGGCGCTGCGGCCAAAAACATTCAGTACTTC.

This clonotype was picked up many times. J is TRBJ2-3 and V is TRBV29-1, with D tentatively TRBD2 (6 bases). The CDR3 is 14 amino acids. The V and J ends lost 2 bases and 6 bases respectively, with 15 bases between them. The germline gives CDR1 SQVTM, CDR2 ANQGSEA. CDR3 residues: CSVEMGGVGDTQYF. The CDR3 DNA sequence: TGCAGCGTTGAAATGGGAGGAGTCGGGGATACGCAGTATTTT.

A single count supports this clonotype. This chain joins TRBV7-9 and TRBJ2-7; D remains unclear. V dropped 6 bases and J dropped 9 bases, with 15 bases sitting between them. Germline CDR1 reads SEHNR; CDR2 reads FQNEAQ (reference sequence). The CDR3 is made up of 12 amino acids. The CDR3 region is CASSPSATRQYF. For the CDR3, the DNA is TGTGCCAGCAGTCCCTCAGCTACGAGGCAGTACTTC. Supplemented by reference TRBV7-9 and TRBJ2-7, the full variable domain reads DTGVSQNPRHKITKRGQNVTFRCDPISEHNRLYWYRQTLGQGPEFLTYFQNEAQLEKSRLLSDRFSAERPKGSFSTLEIQRTEQGDSAMYLCASSPSATRQYFGPGTRLTVT.

There are many counts of this clonotype. CDR3 sequence (DNA): TGTGCCAGCAGTCCGGGAGCGACTGAAGCTTTCTTT. This gives the protein CASSPGATEAFF. The rearrangement links TRBV6-6 to TRBJ1-1; D not certain. Trimming removed 5 bases at V and 5 bases at J, with 9 bases between. Looked up from germline, CDR1 is MNHNY and CDR2 is SVGAGI (reference sequence). The CDR3 sequence is 12 residues long.

In its sample, this clonotype was seen a few times. The gene calls are TRBV9 and TRBJ1-2; unclear D gene. This CDR3 is built from 13 residues. Germline loops: CDR1 SGDLS, CDR2 YYNGEE. V shed 5 bases and J shed 6 bases, with 14 bases lying between them. The CDR3 DNA reads as TGTGCCAGCAGGGGTGACGGGTACAATGGCTACACCTTC. The encoded protein is CASRGDGYNGYTF.

This clonotype has only a few counts. The chain links TRBV6-2 or TRBV6-3 to TRBJ2-1, with D unclear. CDR1 and CDR2 (germline): MNHEY, SVGEGT. Between the trimmed V and J ends, which lost 5 bases and 0 bases, there was a span of 5 bases. This CDR3 spans 13 amino acids. The CDR3 DNA reads TGTGCCAGCAGTATCAGCTCCTACAATGAGCAGTTCTTC. Protein sequence: CASSISSYNEQFF.

A few counts support this clonotype. The CDR3 nucleotides are TGTGCCAGCAGCTTAATTACAGGGGAGAACAATGAGCAGTTCTTC. Amino acid sequence: CASSLITGENNEQFF. This chain links TRBV7-8 with TRBJ2-1; 7 bases agree with TRBD1. The CDR3 is 15 residues long. Germline loops: CDR1 SGHVS, CDR2 FQNEAQ. V lost 2 bases and J lost 5; bases outside the gene matches: 6.

The rearrangement joins TRBV20-1 to TRBJ2-7, with 9 bases that match TRBD1. The CDR3 runs 13 residues. From germline, CDR1 is DFQATT and CDR2 SNEGSKA (reference sequence). J gave up 2 bases and V 5 bases, and 4 bases lay outside the gene matches. The CDR3 bases are TGCAGTGCTTTTAGACAGGGGGCCTACGAGCAGTACTTC. It yields the protein CSAFRQGAYEQYF.

This clonotype occurred many times. The V call is TRBV20-1, the J call TRBJ2-1; D not certain. The CDR3 has 12 amino acids. Looked up from germline, CDR1 is DFQATT and CDR2 is SNEGSKA (reference sequence). The V and J ends lost 3 bases and 2 bases respectively, with 5 bases between them. The CDR3 protein is CSASYPYNEQFF. CDR3 coding DNA: TGCAGTGCTAGTTATCCCTACAATGAGCAGTTCTTC.

The chain joins TRBV25-1 to TRBJ2-6; TRBD2 matches at 8 bases. The V gene end was trimmed by 6 bases and the J gene end by 3 bases; junction bases not matched to a gene: 7. Per the germline V gene, CDR1 is MGHDK and CDR2 is SYGVNS. This CDR3 spans 16 amino acids. CDR3 amino acids: CASREAGDSGANVLTF. CDR3 coding DNA: TGTGCCAGCAGAGAAGCGGGAGATAGTGGGGCCAACGTCCTGACTTTC.

There are many counts of this clonotype. The rearrangement joins TRBV15 to TRBJ1-1; D gene unclear. CDR1 is LNHNV and CDR2 is YYDKDF in the germline V gene (reference sequence). V gave up 1 base and J gave up 3 bases, with 9 bases separating them. This CDR3 has 14 amino acids. This chain's CDR3 is CATSRVGDDTEAFF. The DNA of the CDR3 is TGTGCCACCAGCAGAGTCGGGGATGACACTGAAGCTTTCTTT.

This clonotype was recorded a few times. V usage is TRBV20-1 and J usage is TRBJ1-6; D possibly corresponds to TRBD1 (6 bases). The germline CDR1 and CDR2 sequences are DFQATT and SNEGSKA (reference sequence). V was cut by 3 bases and J by 2 bases, with 14 bases left in between. The CDR3 has 16 residues. The CDR3 nucleotides read TGCAGTGCTAGCCGGCCAGGGGCCACCTATAATTCACCCCTCCACTTT. It is translated as CSASRPGATYNSPLHF.

At least ten counts were recorded for this clonotype. The chain is built from TRBV29-1 and TRBJ2-2, with 7 bases that match TRBD1. With 4 bases clipped from V and 5 bases from J, the junction kept 7 bases outside the gene matches. This CDR3 is 14 amino acids long. Germline assignment: CDR1 SQVTM and CDR2 ANQGSEA. CDR3 DNA: TGCAGCGTTGTGGAACAGGGGCAAACCGGGGAGCTGTTTTTT. This translates into CSVVEQGQTGELFF.

In this sample, this clonotype turned up a few times. V is TRBV20-1 and J is TRBJ1-5; 9 bases are shared with TRBD1. With 6 bases clipped from V and 3 bases from J, the junction kept 6 bases outside the gene matches. This CDR3 region has 14 residues. Germline V CDR1 and CDR2: DFQATT, SNEGSKA (reference sequence). As DNA, the CDR3 is TGCAGTGCGGCCGGGACAGGGAACAATCAGCCCCAGCATTTT. This translates into CSAAGTGNNQPQHF.

In its sample, this clonotype was seen a few times. The gene calls are TRBV5-1 and TRBJ1-2; D uncertain. CDR1 and CDR2 (germline): SGHRS, YFSETQ. The CDR3 has 14 amino acids. V was shortened by 0 bases and J by 5 bases, with 11 bases between the two germline ends. The CDR3 region is CASSLEPSQYGYTF. In nucleotides, the CDR3 is TGCGCCAGCAGCTTGGAGCCGTCCCAATATGGCTACACCTTC.